The 2 T cell receptor beta chains given below trace back to one sample, sequenced in a study of T-cell reconstitution after alpha-beta-depleted transplantation in children. Unique molecular identifiers tagged the TCRbeta library. Each CDR3 protein is one row after TCRdb ran MiXCR on the PCR reads. Altogether fewer than 1 million distinct CDR3 sequences are present, 16% being singletons, with the ten largest covering just under 5%. The starting material was PBMCs, mostly from graft donor cells, obtained 360 days after TCRalphabeta/CD19-depleted stem cell transplant. These receptors came from a male patient younger than 18 who had a stem cell transplant for acute lymphoblastic leukemia, so the T cells may come from the graft donor.

The rearrangement uses TRBV27 and TRBJ2-3, with D unresolved. The germline V and J ends were trimmed by 4 bases and 1 base, with 15 bases remaining between them. This CDR3 is built from 16 residues. CDR1 and CDR2 (germline): MNHEY, SMNVEV (reference sequence). CDR3 nucleotide sequence: TGTGCCAGCAGTTCCAGGCTAACCCTCCGCACAGATACGCAGTATTTT. This sequence encodes CASSSRLTLRTDTQYF.

This clonotype was observed at least ten times. The V gene is TRBV4-1, the J gene TRBJ1-5, with D tentatively TRBD1 (5 bases). This CDR3 spans 14 amino acids. The V gene lost 3 bases and the J gene lost 4 bases, with 10 bases spanning the gap. Germline assignment: CDR1 MGHRA and CDR2 YSYEKL. The CDR3 region is CASSQLHRNQPQHF. In DNA form, the CDR3 reads TGCGCCAGCAGCCAGCTCCACAGGAATCAGCCCCAGCATTTT.